These T cell receptor beta chains were read from a single sample in a study of T cell responses to AZD1222 COVID-19 vaccine. Sequenced by immunoSEQ multiplex PCR; TCRdb stores in-frame clones only, minus some. The table lists about 130,000 clones, over 85% of them singletons, with 1.9% in the top ten. The sample here was peripheral blood, taken on day 0 of AZD1222 vaccination. These receptors all stem from an adult in good health. The CDR3 runs from the conserved cysteine through the conserved F or W. D genes are given only for firm matches. Expanded clones are given a class, and other clones once, few, many or no size at all.

V: TRBV10-3
size: NA
D: NA
J: TRBJ1-3
CDR3: CAISDPSSSGNTIYF
DNA: TGTGCCATCAGTGATCCCTCGAGCTCTGGAAACACCATATATTTT

V: TRBV28
size: NA
D: TRBD1
J: TRBJ1-5
CDR3: CASSYYRGLNQPQHF
DNA: TGTGCCAGCAGTTACTACAGGGGGCTGAATCAGCCCCAGCATTTT

V: TRBV10-3
size: NA
D: TRBD2
J: TRBJ2-7
CDR3: CAITPGLAETYEQYF
DNA: TGTGCCATCACGCCGGGACTAGCGGAAACCTACGAGCAGTACTTC

V: TRBV10-3
size: NA
D: TRBD2
J: TRBJ2-5
CDR3: CAISNATSGGTLTEETQYF
DNA: TGTGCCATCAGCAATGCGACTAGCGGGGGGACTCTGACCGAAGAGACCCAGTACTTC

V: TRBV25-1
size: once
D: TRBD2
J: TRBJ2-3
CDR3: CASSEFYTSGDTQYF
DNA: TGTGCCAGCAGTGAATTTTATACTAGCGGAGATACGCAGTATTTT

V: TRBV5-1
size: NA
D: TRBD1
J: TRBJ1-3
CDR3: CASSFEGQGLSGNTIYF
DNA: TGCGCCAGCAGCTTTGAAGGACAGGGCCTCTCTGGAAACACCATATATTTT

V: TRBV5-4
size: NA
D: NA
J: TRBJ1-2
CDR3: CASSSKSGTNYGYTF
DNA: TGTGCCAGCAGCTCGAAAAGTGGCACTAACTATGGCTACACCTTC

V: TRBV13
size: NA
D: NA
J: TRBJ2-3
CDR3: CASSLGGRSGRSDTQYF
DNA: TGTGCCAGCAGCTTAGGAGGTCGGTCGGGGCGCTCAGATACGCAGTATTTT

V: TRBV19
size: NA
D: NA
J: TRBJ1-4
CDR3: CASSIYPEEKLFF
DNA: TGTGCCAGTAGTATCTACCCGGAGGAAAAACTGTTTTTT

V: TRBV11-2
size: NA
D: NA
J: TRBJ1-5
CDR3: CASSSQGTGQPQHF
DNA: TGTGCCAGCAGCTCCCAGGGGACGGGTCAGCCCCAGCATTTT

V: TRBV10-3
size: NA
D: NA
J: TRBJ1-5
CDR3: CAISGTDNQPQHF
DNA: TGTGCCATCAGTGGGACAGACAATCAGCCCCAGCATTTT

V: TRBV6-1
size: NA
D: NA
J: TRBJ1-5
CDR3: CASSELDSLNQPQHF
DNA: TGTGCCAGCAGTGAACTAGACAGCTTGAATCAGCCCCAGCATTTT

V: TRBV9
size: NA
D: NA
J: TRBJ2-5
CDR3: CASSVDRETQYF
DNA: TGTGCCAGCAGCGTAGACAGAGAGACCCAGTACTTC

V: TRBV7-9
size: NA
D: NA
J: TRBJ2-2
CDR3: CASSSGGIGELFF
DNA: TGTGCCAGCAGCTCAGGCGGGATCGGGGAGCTGTTTTTT

V: TRBV6-5
size: NA
D: TRBD1
J: TRBJ2-3
CDR3: CASSLRQGHTDTQYF
DNA: TGTGCCAGCAGCCTACGACAGGGCCACACAGATACGCAGTATTTT

V: TRBV27
size: NA
D: NA
J: TRBJ1-2
CDR3: CASSLTDRPNYGYTF
DNA: TGTGCCAGCAGTCTCACCGACAGGCCGAACTATGGCTACACCTTC